The 7 T cell receptor beta chains below come from one sample, sequenced in a study of regulatory T cells in long-lasting Graves disease. Time point in this sample: persistent/refractory GD, antithyroid drugs over 5 years with positive TRAb. Construction of the TCR library relied on RNA isolated from PBMCs. With iRepertoire HTBI primers and Arm-PCR of CDR3 regions, TCR beta libraries were built. MiXCR was run by TCRdb on the multiplex PCR reads, yielding one entry per CDR3 protein. Of fewer than 550,000 distinct CDR3 sequences listed, around a fifth are singletons. The sequencing here drew on peripheral blood mononuclear cells (PBMCs), taken when the disease was refractory, from a patient treated with antithyroid drugs. The receptors were sampled from a female donor with Graves disease.

Worth noting for this clonotype: Being one base from a much bigger clone, this may be a read error. This chain joins TRBV6-1 and TRBJ2-2; 9 bases align to TRBD2. The CDR3 contains 14 residues. The germline V gene has CDR1 MNHNS and CDR2 SASEGT. V was clipped by 11 bases and J by 4 bases; unmatched bases: 8. CDR3 nucleotides: TGTGCCGCCTATCTAGCGGGGAGCACCGGGGAGCTGTTTTTT. Amino acids: CAAYLAGSTGELFF.

This clonotype was counted only a few times. This may stem from a read error, because a much larger clone lies one nucleotide away. This sequence joins TRBV6-1 and TRBJ2-2; 8 nucleotides agree with TRBD2. CDR1 MNHNS and CDR2 SASEGT come from the germline V gene. The CDR3 spans 17 residues. The CDR3 protein is CASTPSGGAEITGELLF. The CDR3 coding sequence is TGTGCCAGCACTCCTTCGGGAGGGGCCGAGATCACCGGGGAGCTGCTTTTT.

This clonotype was counted a few times. The chain recombines TRBV19 with TRBJ1-1, with 7 bases fitting TRBD1. The junction had 6 bases not matched to a gene; V was cut back by 5 bases and J by 0 bases. Germline CDR1 is LNHDA and CDR2 is SQIVND (reference sequence). The CDR3 totals 15 residues. CDR3 in amino acids: CASSRPGQMNTEAFF. CDR3 in DNA: TGTGCCAGTAGTCGGCCGGGACAGATGAACACTGAAGCTTTCTTT.

The chain recombines TRBV24-1 with TRBJ2-7; TRBD2 is a possible D gene (6 bases). Germline CDR1 and CDR2: KGHDR and SFDVKD. The CDR3 loop spans 14 amino acids. V lost 4 bases and J lost 1, with 10 bases in between. In nucleotides, the CDR3 is TGTGCCACCAGTGACTCGGCGGGGTCCTACGAGCAGTACTTC. This encodes CATSDSAGSYEQYF.

This clonotype turned up a few times. This chain links TRBV5-8 with TRBJ2-7; possible D gene TRBD2, 6 bases. With 5 bases removed from V and 2 bases from J, the gap between germline ends came to 17 bases. The germline V gene has CDR1 SGHTS and CDR2 YDEGEE. The CDR3 spans 15 residues. The CDR3 reads CASRLYGGATYEQYF. The DNA for the CDR3 is TGTGCCAGCAGGTTGTATGGCGGGGCGACCTACGAGCAGTACTTC.

This clonotype occurred many times. The gene calls are TRBV20-1 and TRBJ2-7; 7 nucleotides match TRBD1. The germline gives CDR1 DFQATT, CDR2 SNEGSKA (reference sequence). V gave up 3 bases and J gave up 3 bases; unmatched junction bases: 8. The CDR3 has 14 residues. CDR3 loop: CSASYPGQLYEQYF. The CDR3 bases are TGCAGTGCTAGTTATCCGGGACAGCTCTACGAGCAGTACTTC.

This clonotype was found many times. V is TRBV27 and J is TRBJ2-1; D is unresolved. Trimming removed 7 bases at V and 0 bases at J, with 16 bases between. Germline V gene lookup returns CDR1 MNHEY and CDR2 SMNVEV (reference sequence). This CDR3 spans 16 amino acids. In nucleotides, the CDR3 is TGTGCCAGCATGGTCCGATTGACGAGCTCCTACAATGAGCAGTTCTTC. Encoded protein: CASMVRLTSSYNEQFF.